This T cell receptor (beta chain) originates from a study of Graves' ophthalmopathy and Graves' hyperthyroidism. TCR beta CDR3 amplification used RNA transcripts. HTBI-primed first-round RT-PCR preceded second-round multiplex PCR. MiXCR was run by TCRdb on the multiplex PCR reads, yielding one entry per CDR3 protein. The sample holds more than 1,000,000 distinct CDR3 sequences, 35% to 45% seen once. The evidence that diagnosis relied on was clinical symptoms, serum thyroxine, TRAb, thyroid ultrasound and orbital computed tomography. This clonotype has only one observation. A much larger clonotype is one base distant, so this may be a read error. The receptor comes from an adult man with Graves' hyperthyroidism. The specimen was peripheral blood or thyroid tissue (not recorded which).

In nucleotides, the CDR3 is TGTGCCGGCAGCTTAGAGGTGTGGGGGAGCCCCAATGGCTACACCTTC. Its protein is CAGSLEVWGSPNGYTF. V gene TRBV7-6 combines with J gene TRBJ1-2; tentatively, D is TRBD1 (5 bases). Germline lookup yields CDR1 SGHVS and CDR2 FNYEAQ. This CDR3 is 16 amino acids long.